This is a list of T cell receptor beta chains from one sample in a study of T cell repertoires in cytomegalovirus infection. TCRdb itself ran the reads through MiXCR, one entry per CDR3 protein. The table has 200,000 to 250,000 distinct CDR3 sequences, over 20% seen once. The sample was CD8+ T cells from PBMCs. The receptors were sampled from a human donor in good health (CMV status not recorded). Some clones in this sample may be carry-over from other donors' samples. Each CDR3 is given with its conserved first and last residue. A D gene is named only where the DNA matches it firmly. The size field is filled for only some rows; it gives once, few, many or a size class.

few,TRBJ2-3,15,TRBD1,TRBV29-1,CSVARQGIGTDTQYF,TGCAGCGTAGCCCGACAGGGGATTGGCACAGATACGCAGTATTTT
many,TRBJ2-1,15,.,TRBV7-6,CASSLPGGVYNEQFF,TGTGCCAGCAGCTTACCGGGGGGCGTCTACAATGAGCAGTTCTTC
.,TRBJ2-3,16,.,TRBV19,CASSELGLNSYYPLYF,TGTGCCAGTAGCGAATTGGGACTTAACTCCTACTATCCGTTGTATTTT
.,TRBJ2-1,16,TRBD1,TRBV11-1,CASSNTGTGFLDEQFF,TGTGCCAGCAGCAATACCGGGACAGGATTTCTCGATGAGCAGTTCTTC
.,TRBJ2-1,16,TRBD1,TRBV28,CASSLGQGPIYNEQFF,TGTGCCAGCAGTTTAGGACAGGGGCCTATCTACAATGAGCAGTTCTTC
few,TRBJ2-1,13,.,TRBV4-1,CASSQGPYNEQFF,TGCGCCAGCAGCCAAGGGCCTTACAATGAGCAGTTCTTC
few,TRBJ1-1,14,TRBD1,TRBV11-2,CASRGQGVNTEAFF,TGTGCCAGCAGAGGACAGGGCGTTAACACTGAAGCTTTCTTT
.,TRBJ2-1,12,.,TRBV6-6,CASSYSNNEQFF,TGTGCCAGCAGTTACTCGAACAATGAGCAGTTCTTC
few,TRBJ2-7,12,TRBD1,TRBV12-3/TRBV12-4,CASRDRTYEQYF,TGTGCCAGCAGGGACAGGACCTACGAGCAGTACTTC
few,TRBJ2-5,15,TRBD1,TRBV7-9,CASRPPTGGGETQYF,TGTGCCAGCAGACCTCCTACAGGGGGCGGCGAGACCCAGTACTTC
.,TRBJ2-2,15,.,TRBV13,CASSPGWNLAGELFF,TGTGCCAGCAGCCCCGGCTGGAACCTCGCCGGGGAGCTGTTTTTT
many,TRBJ2-3,15,TRBD1,TRBV28,CASSRDRSGTDTQYF,TGTGCCAGCAGCCGGGACAGGAGTGGCACAGATACGCAGTATTTT
few,TRBJ2-1,18,TRBD2,TRBV20-1,CSARRQRDAQNPYNEQFF,TGCAGTGCTAGACGACAGCGGGACGCCCAGAATCCCTACAATGAGCAGTTCTTC
.,TRBJ2-3,13,.,TRBV19,CASSYITGDTQYF,TGTGCCAGTAGTTACATCACAGGAGATACGCAGTATTTT
.,TRBJ2-7,13,.,TRBV5-1,CASSGWGPYEQYF,TGCGCCAGCAGCGGGTGGGGCCCCTACGAGCAGTACTTC
few,TRBJ1-2,13,.,TRBV6-1,CASRAWGDGGYTF,TGTGCCAGCAGGGCATGGGGTGATGGTGGCTACACCTTC
few,TRBJ2-7,15,TRBD1,TRBV28,CASSPRTGPTYEQYF,TGTGCCAGCAGCCCAAGGACAGGCCCTACCTACGAGCAGTACTTC
many,TRBJ2-2,16,.,TRBV7-3,CASSLIPGKNTGELFF,TGTGCCAGCAGCTTAATTCCAGGGAAGAACACCGGGGAGCTGTTTTTT
many,TRBJ2-1,14,.,TRBV7-6,CASSPWAGGYEQFF,TGTGCCAGCAGCCCCTGGGCTGGGGGCTATGAGCAGTTCTTC
.,TRBJ1-5,15,.,TRBV9,CASSASGSGNQPQHF,TGTGCCAGCAGCGCCTCAGGGTCTGGAAATCAGCCCCAGCATTTT
many,TRBJ2-1,14,.,TRBV12-3/TRBV12-4,CASSFIATHNEQFF,TGTGCCAGCAGTTTCATAGCGACGCACAATGAGCAGTTCTTC
.,TRBJ2-3,16,TRBD2,TRBV6-5,CASRPTGLASADTQYF,TGTGCCAGCAGACCTACCGGACTAGCGAGCGCAGATACGCAGTATTTT
.,TRBJ1-1,13,TRBD1,TRBV28,CASSYRGATEAFF,TGTGCCAGCAGTTACAGGGGAGCCACTGAAGCTTTCTTT